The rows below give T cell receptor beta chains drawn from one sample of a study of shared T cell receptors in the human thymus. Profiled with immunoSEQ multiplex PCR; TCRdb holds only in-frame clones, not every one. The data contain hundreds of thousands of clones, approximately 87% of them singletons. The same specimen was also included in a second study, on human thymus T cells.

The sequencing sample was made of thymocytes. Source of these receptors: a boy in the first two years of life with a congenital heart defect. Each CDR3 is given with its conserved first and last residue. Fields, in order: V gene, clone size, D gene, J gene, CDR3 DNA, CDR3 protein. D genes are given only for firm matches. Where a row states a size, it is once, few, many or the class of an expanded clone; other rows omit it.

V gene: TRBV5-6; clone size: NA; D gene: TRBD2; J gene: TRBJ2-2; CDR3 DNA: TGTGCCAGCAGCCCCGGACTAGCCACGAACACCGGGGAGCTGTTTTTT; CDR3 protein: CASSPGLATNTGELFF
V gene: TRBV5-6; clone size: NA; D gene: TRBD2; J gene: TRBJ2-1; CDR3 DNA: TGTGCCAGCAGCTCTAGCGGGCACAATGAGCAGTTCTTC; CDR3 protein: CASSSSGHNEQFF
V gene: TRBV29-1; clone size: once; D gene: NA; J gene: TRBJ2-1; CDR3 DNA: TGCAGCAAAACCAGGGGTAGCAATGAGCAGTTCTTC; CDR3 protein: CSKTRGSNEQFF
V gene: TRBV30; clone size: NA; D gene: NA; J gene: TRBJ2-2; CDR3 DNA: TGTGCCTGGAGTTTGAGCGGCCAGAACACCGGGGAGCTGTTTTTT; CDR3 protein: CAWSLSGQNTGELFF
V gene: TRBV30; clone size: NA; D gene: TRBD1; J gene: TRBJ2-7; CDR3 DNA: TGTGCCTCCAGGGACAGGGGGACCTACGAGCAGTACTTC; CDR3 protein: CASRDRGTYEQYF
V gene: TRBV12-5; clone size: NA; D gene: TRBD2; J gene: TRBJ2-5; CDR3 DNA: TGTGCTAGTGGTTCCCTAGCGGGGGTGGATGGGAAGACCCAGTACTTC; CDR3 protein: CASGSLAGVDGKTQYF
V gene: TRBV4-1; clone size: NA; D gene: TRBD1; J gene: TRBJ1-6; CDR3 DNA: TGCGCCAGCAGCCAAGATGTGTACCCGACAGGGCTCAATTCACCCCTCCACTTT; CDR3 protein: CASSQDVYPTGLNSPLHF
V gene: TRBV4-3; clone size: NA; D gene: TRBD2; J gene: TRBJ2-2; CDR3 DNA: TGCGCCAGCAGCCAAGATATGGGACTAGCGGGAATGGGGGCCGGGGAGCTGTTTTTT; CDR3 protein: CASSQDMGLAGMGAGELFF
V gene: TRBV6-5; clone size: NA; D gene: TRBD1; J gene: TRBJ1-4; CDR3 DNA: TGTGCCACCCTAAAGGGCAGGGGGCGTGAAAAACTGTTTTTT; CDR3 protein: CATLKGRGREKLFF
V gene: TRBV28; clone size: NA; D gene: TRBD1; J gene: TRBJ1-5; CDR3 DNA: TGTGCCAGCAGTTTACGGGGGGACAGGGGGCAAGTCCCCAATCAGCCCCAGCATTTT; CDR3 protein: CASSLRGDRGQVPNQPQHF